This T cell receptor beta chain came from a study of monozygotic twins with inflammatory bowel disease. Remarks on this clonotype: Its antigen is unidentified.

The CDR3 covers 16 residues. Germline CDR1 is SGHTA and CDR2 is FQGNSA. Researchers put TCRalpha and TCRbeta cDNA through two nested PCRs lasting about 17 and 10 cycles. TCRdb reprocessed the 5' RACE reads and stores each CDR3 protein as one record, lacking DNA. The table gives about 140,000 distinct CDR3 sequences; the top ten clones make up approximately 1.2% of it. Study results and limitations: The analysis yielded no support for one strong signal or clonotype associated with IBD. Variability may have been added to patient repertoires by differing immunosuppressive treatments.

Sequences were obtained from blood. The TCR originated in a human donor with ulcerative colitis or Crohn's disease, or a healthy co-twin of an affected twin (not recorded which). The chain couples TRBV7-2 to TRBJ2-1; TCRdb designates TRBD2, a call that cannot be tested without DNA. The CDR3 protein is CASSLLSGIGPNEQFF. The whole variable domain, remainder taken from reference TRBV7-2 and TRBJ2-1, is GAGVSQSPSNKVTEKGKDVELRCDPISGHTALYWYRQSLGQGLEFLIYFQGNSAPDKSGLPSDRFSAERTGGSVSTLTIQRTQQEDSAVYLCASSLLSGIGPNEQFFGPGTRLTVL.